The following is a TCR beta chain sequence with its context. This record comes from a study of blood T cell repertoires in COVID-19. Method: immunoSEQ multiplex PCR; TCRdb's copy keeps in-frame clones and lacks some. This sample has roughly 200,000 clones, with more than 80% found just once. Clinical histories supplied by participants themselves formed the basis of cohort assignment. Symptom resolution, clearance, or two negative PCRs marked donors in Cohort 3 as recovered. The germline gives CDR1 KGHSH, CDR2 LQKENI. The CDR3 sequence is 15 residues long. V shed 2 bases and J shed 4 bases, with 15 bases lying between them.

Sequencing input: PBMCs or T cells enriched from blood (not recorded which). This receptor was taken from a man aged 35 to 55 who had recovered from COVID-19. This chain joins TRBV18 and TRBJ2-7; D is unclear. The CDR3 coding sequence is TGTGCCAGCTCACCAGTATCAACTCAAACTTACGAGCAGTACTTC. It translates to CASSPVSTQTYEQYF.